This is a list of T cell receptor beta chains from one sample in a study of human T cells and chemical hapten exposure. TCRdb reprocessed the RACE reads via MiXCR and lists one record per CDR3 protein. The table lists 110,000 to 150,000 distinct CDR3 sequences, 10% to 15% of them singletons, with around 1.4% in the top ten. Here the sequenced sample was whole blood, taken in connection with sensitization to the hapten diphenylcyclopropenone (DPC). The receptors shown here come from a woman aged 50 to 60 with alopecia areata. Some clones in this sample may be carry-over from other donors' samples. Both conserved end residues are part of each CDR3. Fields, in order: J gene, D gene, clone size, V gene, CDR3 protein, CDR3 DNA. The D gene is left open where the match is weak. For some rows the clone size is stated as once, few or many, or as a class when expanded; others skip it.

J: TRBJ2-2
D: TRBD2
size: many
V: TRBV11-1
CDR3: CASSLKPAGGGTGELFF
DNA: TGTGCCAGCAGCTTGAAGCCAGCGGGAGGTGGGACCGGGGAGCTGTTTTTT

J: TRBJ2-7
D: .
size: .
V: TRBV6-5
CDR3: CASRGTSSYEQYF
DNA: TGTGCCAGCAGAGGAACGAGCTCCTACGAGCAGTACTTC

J: TRBJ1-2
D: TRBD1
size: few
V: TRBV29-1
CDR3: CSVRTGGIDGYTF
DNA: TGCAGCGTTCGGACAGGGGGTATAGATGGCTACACCTTC

J: TRBJ1-5
D: .
size: .
V: TRBV5-1
CDR3: CASSPDTPSNQPQHF
DNA: TGCGCCAGCAGTCCTGACACTCCCAGCAATCAGCCCCAGCATTTT

J: TRBJ1-3
D: .
size: few
V: TRBV30
CDR3: CAWRIGGVNTIYF
DNA: TGTGCCTGGAGAATTGGGGGGGTAAACACCATATATTTT

J: TRBJ1-2
D: .
size: .
V: TRBV7-9
CDR3: CASSLVETAGYTF
DNA: TGTGCCAGCAGCTTAGTAGAGACAGCTGGCTACACCTTC

J: TRBJ2-5
D: TRBD1
size: many
V: TRBV20-1
CDR3: CSARAAGQGLGGETQYF
DNA: TGCAGTGCTAGAGCCGCGGGACAGGGTCTAGGAGGAGAGACCCAGTACTTC

J: TRBJ2-7
D: .
size: few
V: TRBV2
CDR3: CATRRDRGDEQYF
DNA: TGTGCCACCCGCCGGGACCGGGGCGACGAGCAGTACTTC

J: TRBJ1-2
D: .
size: .
V: TRBV12-3/TRBV12-4
CDR3: CASSLRTVSYGYTF
DNA: TGTGCCAGCAGTCTGAGGACAGTCTCCTATGGCTACACCTTC

J: TRBJ2-5
D: .
size: many
V: TRBV5-1
CDR3: CASSLYPGETQYF
DNA: TGCGCCAGCAGCTTATACCCGGGGGAGACCCAGTACTTC

J: TRBJ2-3
D: .
size: few
V: TRBV2
CDR3: CASREGASFTDTQYF
DNA: TGTGCCAGCAGGGAGGGAGCCAGTTTCACAGATACGCAGTATTTT

J: TRBJ2-7
D: .
size: .
V: TRBV7-9
CDR3: CASSSRVYEQYF
DNA: TGTGCCAGCAGTTCCAGGGTCTACGAGCAGTACTTC

J: TRBJ2-7
D: TRBD1
size: .
V: TRBV3-1
CDR3: CASSRDSSTLYEQYF
DNA: TGTGCCAGCAGCCGGGACAGTTCGACCCTCTACGAGCAGTACTTC

J: TRBJ1-5
D: TRBD1
size: few
V: TRBV12-3/TRBV12-4
CDR3: CASSLRTGGGQPQHF
DNA: TGTGCCAGCAGTTTAAGGACAGGGGGAGGGCAGCCCCAGCATTTT

J: TRBJ2-1
D: .
size: .
V: TRBV18
CDR3: CASSPIGNEQFF
DNA: TGTGCCAGCTCACCTATAGGGAATGAGCAGTTCTTC

J: TRBJ1-3
D: .
size: many
V: TRBV5-1
CDR3: CASSLDSPGGNTIYF
DNA: TGCGCCAGCAGCTTGGACAGCCCGGGTGGAAACACCATATATTTT

J: TRBJ2-7
D: .
size: .
V: TRBV9
CDR3: CASSVGYEQYF
DNA: TGTGCCAGCAGCGTAGGGTACGAGCAGTACTTC

J: TRBJ2-1
D: TRBD2
size: many
V: TRBV29-1
CDR3: CSVETRWAGGSGNEQFF
DNA: TGCAGCGTTGAAACTCGCTGGGCGGGAGGGAGTGGCAATGAGCAGTTCTTC

J: TRBJ1-3
D: TRBD1
size: many
V: TRBV2
CDR3: CASREQGADGNTIYF
DNA: TGTGCCAGCAGGGAACAGGGGGCGGATGGAAACACCATATATTTT

J: TRBJ2-1
D: TRBD1
size: few
V: TRBV10-2
CDR3: CASIQGQSSYNEQFF
DNA: TGCGCCAGCATTCAGGGACAGAGCTCCTACAATGAGCAGTTCTTC

J: TRBJ1-2
D: TRBD1
size: many
V: TRBV25-1
CDR3: CASSDRTGWYGYTF
DNA: TGTGCCAGCAGTGATCGGACAGGGTGGTATGGCTACACCTTC

J: TRBJ2-5
D: .
size: .
V: TRBV11-2
CDR3: CASSWGPRPTEETQYF
DNA: TGTGCCAGCAGCTGGGGACCGCGGCCCACCGAAGAGACCCAGTACTTC

J: TRBJ1-3
D: .
size: once
V: TRBV7-8
CDR3: CASSLEVTSGNTIYF
DNA: TGTGCCAGCAGCTTAGAGGTTACGAGTGGAAACACCATATATTTT

J: TRBJ2-5
D: .
size: .
V: TRBV5-6
CDR3: CASSRGGGGQETQYF
DNA: TGTGCCAGCAGCCGCGGGGGCGGAGGCCAAGAGACCCAGTACTTC

J: TRBJ2-3
D: .
size: .
V: TRBV20-1
CDR3: CSARDAVRVTDTQYF
DNA: TGCAGTGCTAGAGATGCCGTGCGGGTCACAGATACGCAGTATTTT

J: TRBJ2-7
D: TRBD2
size: .
V: TRBV20-1
CDR3: CSATGRGLLTNEQYF
DNA: TGCAGTGCCACAGGCCGGGGACTACTGACGAACGAGCAGTACTTC

J: TRBJ2-1
D: TRBD2
size: many
V: TRBV7-2
CDR3: CASSPPGLAVNEQFF
DNA: TGTGCCAGCAGCCCCCCGGGACTAGCGGTCAATGAGCAGTTCTTC

J: TRBJ2-2
D: TRBD2
size: many
V: TRBV11-2
CDR3: CASSWSSGRATGELFF
DNA: TGTGCCAGCAGCTGGTCTAGCGGGAGGGCCACCGGGGAGCTGTTTTTT

J: TRBJ1-4
D: .
size: few
V: TRBV3-1
CDR3: CASSRPAEKLFF
DNA: TGTGCCAGCAGCCGCCCCGCGGAAAAACTGTTTTTT

J: TRBJ2-3
D: .
size: many
V: TRBV10-3
CDR3: CAISQGTSTDTQYF
DNA: TGTGCCATCAGTCAGGGGACCAGCACAGATACGCAGTATTTT

J: TRBJ2-6
D: .
size: few
V: TRBV4-1
CDR3: CASSQDEGSSGANVLTF
DNA: TGCGCCAGCAGCCAAGATGAAGGCAGCTCTGGGGCCAACGTCCTGACTTTC

J: TRBJ1-6
D: .
size: many
V: TRBV27
CDR3: CASSLWGDGSPLHF
DNA: TGTGCCAGCAGTTTATGGGGGGATGGATCACCCCTCCACTTT

J: TRBJ1-2
D: TRBD1
size: .
V: TRBV29-1
CDR3: CSVGGTGEYGYTF
DNA: TGCAGCGTAGGCGGGACAGGGGAATATGGCTACACCTTC